This T cell receptor (beta chain) was sequenced in a study of post-analysis software for immune sequencing data. Study-wide context: The disease courses spanned relapsing-remitting, secondary progressive and progressive-relapsing forms of multiple sclerosis.

Carried by the TCR beta cDNA libraries were unique molecular identifiers. TCRdb redid the calling of the PCR reads with MiXCR, one entry per CDR3 protein. The table records 180,000 or so distinct CDR3 sequences, over 25% of them present only once. This clonotype has ten or more counts. The antigen is not known. Whole-study findings and limits: The F measure placed samples prepared in the same batch into strongly shared clusters. Roughly five TRBV segments appeared more often in patients than in controls, and TRBV5-6, TRBV5-1 and TRBV20-1 were among these. Controls' normalized Chao1 diversity significantly exceeded that of multiple sclerosis patients.

Trimming removed 1 base from V and 8 bases from J, with 12 bases in between. The CDR3 contains 13 residues. The J gene is TRBJ2-7, the V gene TRBV12-3 or TRBV12-4; a weak D match, TRBD1 (6 bases). The receptor was derived from a girl aged 2-17 years with multiple sclerosis. The specimen was blood. The CDR3 sequence is CASSLGQGLKQYF. As DNA, the CDR3 is TGTGCCAGCAGTTTAGGGCAGGGGCTTAAGCAGTACTTC.